This TCR beta chain was sequenced for a study of spatial heterogeneity in lung cancer. The wider study: An average of more than ten raw reads was observed per unique TCR and UMI combination.

CDR1 and CDR2 from the germline V gene are SEHNR and FQNEAQ (reference sequence). Trimming took off 3 bases at V and 5 bases at J, with 10 bases between the two ends. This CDR3 contains 13 residues. The library protocol tagged each TCR cDNA with a unique molecular identifier. One entry per CDR3 protein results from TCRdb running MiXCR on the 5' RACE reads. Of roughly 91,000 distinct CDR3 sequences listed, about 20% are singletons. Specified time point: sample taken at primary tumor resection. Without sorting, whole RNA was sequenced from tumor, nontumor lung or frozen PBMC. A total of approximately 69 untreated early-stage non-small cell lung cancer patients served as donors. Overall study results and limits: TCRs found ubiquitously expanded in tumor appeared in blood more at resection than at follow-up.

In regard to this clonotype: Its specificity is not known.

The sample here was PBMCs, taken at surgery. The receptor's source is a male donor with early-stage non-small cell lung cancer. The chain is built from TRBV7-9 and TRBJ2-5; D possibly corresponds to TRBD2 (5 bases). The CDR3 nucleotides are TGTGCCAGCAGCTTCGTGGGAGAGGAGACCCAGTACTTC. This gives the protein CASSFVGEETQYF.